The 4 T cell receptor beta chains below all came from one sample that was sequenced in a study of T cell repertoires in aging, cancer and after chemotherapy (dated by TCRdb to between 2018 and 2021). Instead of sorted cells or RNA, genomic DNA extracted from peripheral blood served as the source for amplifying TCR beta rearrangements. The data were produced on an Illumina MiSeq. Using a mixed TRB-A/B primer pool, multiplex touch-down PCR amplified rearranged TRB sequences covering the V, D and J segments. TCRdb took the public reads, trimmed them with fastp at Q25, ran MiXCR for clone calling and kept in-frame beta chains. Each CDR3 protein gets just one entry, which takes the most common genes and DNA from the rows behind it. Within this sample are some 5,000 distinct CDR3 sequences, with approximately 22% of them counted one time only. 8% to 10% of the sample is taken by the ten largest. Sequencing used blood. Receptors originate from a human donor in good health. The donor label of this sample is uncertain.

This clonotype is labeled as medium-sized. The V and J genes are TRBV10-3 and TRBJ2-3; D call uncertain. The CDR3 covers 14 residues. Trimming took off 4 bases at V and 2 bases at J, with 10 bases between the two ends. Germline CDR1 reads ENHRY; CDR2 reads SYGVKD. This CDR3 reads CAISVTVLTDTQYF. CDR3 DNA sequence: TGTGCCATCAGTGTTACAGTCCTCACAGATACGCAGTATTTT.

The CDR3 loop is CASSLVGDTGDEQYF. The CDR3 nucleotides are TGTGCCAGCAGCTTAGTCGGAGATACAGGGGACGAGCAGTACTTC. The rearrangement joins TRBV11-2 to TRBJ2-7; 7 positions agree with TRBD1. Trimming cost V 1 base and J 5 bases; bases outside gene matches: 8. The CDR3 runs 15 residues. The V gene's germline CDR1 is SGHAT and CDR2 FQNNGV.

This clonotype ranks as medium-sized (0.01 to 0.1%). The CDR3 region is CASSYSTGWGTGELFF. The CDR3 bases are TGTGCCAGCAGTTACTCGACAGGCTGGGGCACCGGGGAGCTGTTTTTT. This chain joins TRBV6-2 or TRBV6-3 and TRBJ2-2; D is perhaps TRBD1 (6 bases). V was pared by 0 bases and J by 4 bases, with 12 bases between. The CDR3 loop spans 16 amino acids. Germline loops: CDR1 MNHEY, CDR2 SVGEGT.

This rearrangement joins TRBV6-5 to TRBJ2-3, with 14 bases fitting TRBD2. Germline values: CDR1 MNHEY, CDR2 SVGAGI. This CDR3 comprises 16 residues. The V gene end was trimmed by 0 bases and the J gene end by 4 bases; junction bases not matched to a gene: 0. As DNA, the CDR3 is TGTGCCAGCAGTTACTCGACTAGCGGGGGGGCAGATACGCAGTATTTT. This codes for CASSYSTSGGADTQYF.